The next 5 T cell receptor beta chains were all read from a single sample in a study of blood T cell repertoires in COVID-19. Repertoires were generated with immunoSEQ multiplex PCR, while TCRdb's copy carries only in-frame clones and drops some. The repertoire has under 300,000 clones, 70% to 85% of them found once; the top ten carry roughly 4%. Sequenced input: peripheral blood. The receptors stem from a woman aged 40-49 years with active or convalescent COVID-19.

This sequence joins TRBV6-2 or TRBV6-3 and TRBJ1-5; 12 bases are a match to TRBD1. CDR3 size: 15 residues. Per germline, CDR1 MNHEY and CDR2 SVGEGT. The junction had 5 bases not matched to a gene; V was cut back by 5 bases and J by 6 bases. CDR3 in DNA: TGTGCCAGCAGTCGGGACAGGGGGCTTGCTCAGCCCCAGCATTTT. It encodes CASSRDRGLAQPQHF.

The chain recombines TRBV10-1 with TRBJ2-2, with TRBD1 as a possible D gene (6 bases). V lost 2 bases, J lost 5 bases, and 12 bases lay in between. This CDR3 contains 15 residues. Germline V gene lookup returns CDR1 WNHNN and CDR2 SYGVQD (reference sequence). The CDR3 DNA reads as TGCGCCAGCAGTGAGAACCCAGGGGAGACCGGGGAGCTGTTTTTT. Protein: CASSENPGETGELFF.

The chain recombines TRBV24-1 with TRBJ1-2; D call uncertain. With 3 bases removed from V and 4 bases from J, the gap between germline ends came to 11 bases. The CDR3 is 14 amino acids. Germline CDR1 is KGHDR and CDR2 is SFDVKD. Here the CDR3 reads CATSDPWRTYGYTF. CDR3 sequence (DNA): TGTGCCACCAGTGATCCGTGGAGGACCTATGGCTACACCTTC.

The rearrangement joins TRBV28 to TRBJ2-2; TRBD1 is a possible D gene (6 bases). V dropped 4 bases and J dropped 1 base, with 13 bases sitting between them. The CDR3 runs 16 residues. In germline, CDR1 is MDHEN, CDR2 SYDVKM. The CDR3: CASSSTMDRNTGELFF. CDR3 nucleotides: TGTGCCAGCAGTTCCACCATGGACAGGAACACCGGGGAGCTGTTTTTT.

The chain recombines TRBV7-9 with TRBJ1-3, with D hard to call. Germline V CDR1 and CDR2: SEHNR, FQNEAQ (reference sequence). The V end lost 4 bases, the J end lost 3 bases, and 13 bases lay between the germline ends. The CDR3 is 15 residues long. CDR3 in amino acids: CASSSTGSFGNTIYF. The DNA for the CDR3 is TGTGCCAGCAGCTCTACGGGGTCGTTTGGAAACACCATATATTTT. Together with reference TRBV7-9 and TRBJ1-3, the CDR3 gives the full variable domain: DTGVSQNPRHKITKRGQNVTFRCDPISEHNRLYWYRQTLGQGPEFLTYFQNEAQLEKSRLLSDRFSAERPKGSFSTLEIQRTEQGDSAMYLCASSSTGSFGNTIYFGEGSWLTVV.